The source of this T cell receptor beta chain is a study of blood T cell repertoires in COVID-19. Overall study context: PBMCs, B-cell-depleted T cells, or T cells provided the cDNA or gDNA that made up the material.

The assay was immunoSEQ multiplex PCR, and TCRdb's table has in-frame clones only and misses some. This repertoire shows 150,000 or so clones, approximately 85% found once; its top ten account for about 1.2%. Trimming cost V 3 bases and J 5 bases; bases outside gene matches: 6. The CDR3 covers 15 residues. Germline V gives CDR1 KGHDR, CDR2 SFDVKD. The V call is TRBV24-1, the J call TRBJ2-7, with 10 bases fitting TRBD2. The receptor was derived from a man aged 55 to 69 who had recovered from COVID-19. The sample comprised peripheral blood. The CDR3 DNA reads TGTGCCACCAGTGATGAGCGGGGGGGCCGAAACGAGCAGTACTTC. Translating gives CATSDERGGRNEQYF.